These 30 T cell receptor beta chains originate from one sample sequenced in a study of CD8+ T cells in alopecia areata. The sequencing template was cDNA reverse transcribed from extracted RNA. TCRdb's table, derived via immunoSEQ multiplex PCR, lists solely in-frame clones and lacks some. This sample has 140,000 to 150,000 clones, with 85% to 90% found just once. The material was CD8+ T cells sorted from blood, obtained at week 0. The receptor set was obtained from a human donor with alopecia areata.

The V gene is TRBV5-6, the J gene TRBJ2-1; 8 nucleotides line up with TRBD2. This CDR3 is 14 amino acids long. J was trimmed by 7 bases and V by 1 base; bases with no gene match: 4. CDR1 and CDR2 from the germline V gene are SGHDT and YYEEEE. CDR3: CASSLREGWNEQFF. The CDR3 DNA reads as TGTGCCAGCAGCTTGCGGGAGGGTTGGAATGAGCAGTTCTTC.

There are a few counts of this clone. The genes are TRBV5-4 and TRBJ2-7, with D perhaps given as TRBD1 or TRBD2 (5 bases each). This CDR3 has 14 residues. Germline loops: CDR1 SGHNT, CDR2 YYREEE (reference sequence). Trimming cost V 4 bases and J 2 bases, with 13 bases left between them. CDR3 coding DNA: TGTGCCAGCAGCCATGGGACCGGAACCTACGAGCAGTACTTC. This translates into CASSHGTGTYEQYF.

CDR3 sequence reads: CASSSNLGLAFNEQFF. In nucleotides, the CDR3 is TGTGCCAGCAGTTCAAATTTGGGACTAGCATTCAATGAGCAGTTCTTC. V and J are TRBV27 and TRBJ2-1; 9 positions agree with TRBD2. This CDR3 is 16 amino acids long. Germline CDR1 MNHEY, CDR2 SMNVEV (reference sequence). Trimming took 4 bases from V and 6 from J; bases not matched to a gene: 10.

This clone came up a few times. J is TRBJ2-1 and V is TRBV7-8; 8 positions match TRBD2. CDR3 size: 16 residues. V shed 1 base, J shed 8 bases, and the junction held 10 bases outside the gene matches. Germline V CDR1 and CDR2: SGHVS, FQNEAQ. In nucleotides, the CDR3 is TGTGCCAGCAGCTTAGGCGACGGGAGGGTGATTGATGAGCAGTTCTTC. Translating it yields CASSLGDGRVIDEQFF. Complete variable domain (other parts from reference TRBV7-8 and TRBJ2-1): GAGVSQSPRYKVAKRGQDVALRCDPISGHVSLFWYQQALGQGPEFLTYFQNEAQLDKSGLPSDRFFAERPEGSVSTLKIQRTQQEDSAVYLCASSLGDGRVIDEQFFGPGTRLTVL.

The gene calls are TRBV6-1 and TRBJ2-7; 7 nucleotides line up with TRBD1. This CDR3 spans 14 amino acids. V gave up 5 bases and J gave up 2 bases; unmatched junction bases: 6. CDR1 MNHNS and CDR2 SASEGT come from the germline V gene. The chain's CDR3 is CASSFLGTAYEQYF. In DNA, the CDR3 is TGTGCCAGCAGTTTCCTCGGGACAGCCTACGAGCAGTACTTC.

The chain links TRBV4-1 to TRBJ2-3; 9 positions match TRBD2. V lost 1 base to trimming and J lost 4 bases; unmatched junction nucleotides: 12. CDR3 length: 18 residues. CDR1 is MGHRA, CDR2 YSYEKL, per germline. The CDR3 region is CASSQAVDSGSVSDTQYF. The DNA of the CDR3 is TGCGCCAGCAGCCAAGCCGTGGATAGCGGGAGCGTTTCAGATACGCAGTATTTT.

V and J are TRBV5-6 and TRBJ1-5, with D unresolved. Germline lookup yields CDR1 SGHDT and CDR2 YYEEEE. The V gene lost 2 bases and the J gene lost 4 bases, with 10 bases spanning the gap. The CDR3 has 14 residues. This CDR3 is CASSFRDNNQPQHF. The CDR3 bases are TGTGCCAGCAGCTTCCGGGATAATAATCAGCCCCAGCATTTT. Full variable domain (outside the CDR3, taken from reference TRBV5-6 and TRBJ1-5): DAGVTQSPTHLIKTRGQQVTLRCSPKSGHDTVSWYQQALGQGPQFIFQYYEEEERQRGNFPDRFSGHQFPNYSSELNVNALLLGDSALYLCASSFRDNNQPQHFGDGTRLSIL.

The V gene is TRBV27, the J gene TRBJ1-2; no clear D. CDR3 length equals 15 residues. V shed 0 bases and J shed 3 bases, with 11 bases lying between them. Germline-derived CDR1 and CDR2 are MNHEY and SMNVEV (reference sequence). The CDR3 loop reads CASSLSKHAYYGYTF. CDR3 in DNA: TGTGCCAGCAGTTTATCGAAGCACGCTTACTATGGCTACACCTTC.

In this sample, this clone turned up a few times. This sample includes further DNA sequences coding for the same CDR3. The rearrangement links TRBV6-4 to TRBJ2-3; 12 positions match TRBD2. The CDR3 spans 15 residues. The V and J ends lost 4 bases and 1 base, in that order; junction bases with no gene match: 0. Germline CDR1 reads MRHNA; CDR2 reads SNTAGT. The chain's CDR3 is CASSGTSGGTDTQYF. The CDR3 coding sequence is TGTGCCAGCAGTGGGACTAGCGGGGGCACAGATACGCAGTATTTT.

This chain links TRBV29-1 with TRBJ1-2; D unresolved. Germline V gene sequence: CDR1 SQVTM, CDR2 ANQGSEA. V shed 0 bases and J shed 2 bases, with 4 bases lying between them. CDR3 length equals 12 residues. This CDR3 is CSVEDRNYGYTF. CDR3 coding DNA: TGCAGCGTTGAAGACAGAAACTATGGCTACACCTTC.

Details on this clone: The identical CDR3 is also encoded by other nucleotide sequences in the sample. V usage is TRBV27 and J usage is TRBJ2-2; D unresolved. CDR1 and CDR2 (germline): MNHEY, SMNVEV (reference sequence). This CDR3 is 13 amino acids long. The germline V and J ends were trimmed by 0 bases and 4 bases, with 3 bases remaining between them. The CDR3 bases are TGTGCCAGCAGTTTATCGATCACCGGGGAGCTGTTTTTT. It specifies CASSLSITGELFF.

The chain combines TRBV4-1 with TRBJ2-2, with unresolved D. This CDR3 contains 15 residues. The V gene lost 1 base and the J gene lost 7 bases, with 13 bases spanning the gap. Germline CDR1 MGHRA, CDR2 YSYEKL. The chain's CDR3 is CASSQVPSSSGELFF. CDR3 in DNA: TGCGCCAGCAGCCAAGTTCCCTCTTCTAGCGGGGAGCTGTTTTTT.

The chain is built from TRBV5-1 and TRBJ2-7, with 7 bases lining up with TRBD1. J gave up 0 bases and V 4 bases, and 7 bases lay outside the gene matches. The CDR3 runs to 15 residues. CDR1 is SGHRS, CDR2 YFSETQ, per germline. Here the CDR3 DNA reads TGCGCCAGCAGCCCCCTGACAGGGAGCTCCTACGAGCAGTACTTC. Protein product: CASSPLTGSSYEQYF. The full variable domain, completed using reference TRBV5-1 and TRBJ2-7, is KAGVTQTPRYLIKTRGQQVTLSCSPISGHRSVSWYQQTPGQGLQFLFEYFSETQRNKGNFPGRFSGRQFSNSRSEMNVSTLELGDSALYLCASSPLTGSSYEQYFGPGTRLTVT.

This chain connects TRBV6-6 to TRBJ2-7, with 7 nucleotides matching TRBD1. Germline V gene lookup returns CDR1 MNHNY and CDR2 SVGAGI (reference sequence). V was clipped by 2 bases and J by 1 base; unmatched bases: 2. The CDR3 extends over 14 amino acids. CDR3 DNA: TGTGCCAGCAGTTACAGGGGGCAATCCTACGAGCAGTACTTC. This translates into CASSYRGQSYEQYF.

To note about this clone: One junction end disagrees with the germline gene, perhaps due to a read error. The rearrangement uses TRBV29-1 and TRBJ2-7, with 9 bases that match TRBD1. The CDR3 totals 17 residues. CDR1 SQVTM and CDR2 ANQGSEA come from the germline V gene. Here the CDR3 reads CSVAGIPGQGTKGEQHF. The CDR3 bases are TGCAGCGTGGCCGGCATACCGGGACAGGGAACGAAGGGCGAGCAGCACTTC.

The gene calls are TRBV6-5 and TRBJ1-2, with 7 bases lining up with TRBD1. Trimming at V came to 9 bases and at J to 13 bases, leaving 20 bases not matched to a gene. Germline CDR1 is MNHEY and CDR2 is SVGAGI. The CDR3 totals 14 residues. The CDR3 here is CASKGPGNRDSGTF. The CDR3 DNA is TGTGCCAGTAAGGGCCCTGGGAACCGGGACAGTGGCACCTTC.

The V call is TRBV4-1, the J call TRBJ2-7; perhaps TRBD2 as D (6 bases). Looked up from germline, CDR1 is MGHRA and CDR2 is YSYEKL. The V gene lost 1 base and the J gene lost 3 bases, with 10 bases spanning the gap. This CDR3 has 14 amino acids. The chain's CDR3 is CASSQAVGSYEQYF. The CDR3 bases are TGCGCCAGCAGCCAAGCCGTCGGGAGCTACGAGCAGTACTTC.

The chain is built from TRBV11-1 and TRBJ2-3; no firm D call. Germline CDR1 is SGHAT and CDR2 is FQDESV (reference sequence). CDR3 length equals 10 residues. Trimming took 4 bases from V and 6 from J, leaving 2 bases between them. The CDR3, as DNA: TGTGCCAGCAGCTCCGATACGCAGTATTTT. Protein product: CASSSDTQYF. The full variable domain, in which reference TRBV11-1 and TRBJ2-3 provide the parts outside the CDR3, is EAEVAQSPRYKITEKSQAVAFWCDPISGHATLYWYRQILGQGPELLVQFQDESVVDDSQLPKDRFSAERLKGVDSTLKIQPAELGDSAMYLCASSSDTQYFGPGTRLTVL.

This chain joins TRBV7-9 and TRBJ2-7; 10 nucleotides match TRBD2. The CDR3 has 15 amino acids. Germline lookup yields CDR1 SEHNR and CDR2 FQNEAQ (reference sequence). Losses at the gene ends were 4 bases for V and 4 bases for J; bases not matched to a gene: 7. CDR3 nucleotide sequence: TGTGCCAGCAGCTCCAGCGGGAGGGCCGGGTACGAGCAGTACTTC. This encodes CASSSSGRAGYEQYF.

The DNA for the CDR3 is TGCGCCAGCACCGAGGGGCCCGGCACAGATACGCAGTATTTT. Translated: CASTEGPGTDTQYF. V gene TRBV5-1 combines with J gene TRBJ2-3; D may be TRBD1 or TRBD2 (5 bases each). Looked up from germline, CDR1 is SGHRS and CDR2 is YFSETQ. CDR3 length: 14 amino acids. V dropped 6 bases and J dropped 1 base, with 12 bases sitting between them.

The chain is built from TRBV6-1 and TRBJ1-5, with unresolved D. Germline CDR1 and CDR2: MNHNS and SASEGT. V lost 2 bases and J 6 bases, leaving 14 bases between the germline ends. This CDR3 region has 15 residues. This chain's CDR3 is CASSERETSGQPQHF. In DNA form, the CDR3 reads TGTGCCAGCAGTGAAAGGGAAACATCTGGTCAGCCCCAGCATTTT.

The chain's CDR3 is CSAIPGNSYEQYF. For the CDR3, the DNA is TGCAGCGCCATACCCGGGAATTCCTACGAGCAGTACTTC. The chain uses TRBV29-1 and TRBJ2-7, with TRBD2 as a possible D gene (5 bases). CDR1 and CDR2 from the germline V gene are SQVTM and ANQGSEA. The CDR3 spans 13 residues. Trimming removed 7 bases at V and 1 base at J, with 14 bases between.

This clone occurred once. The chain employs TRBV28 and TRBJ2-7, with D uncertain. The V end was cut by 2 bases, the J end by 6 bases, with 5 bases between. Germline-derived CDR1 and CDR2 are MDHEN and SYDVKM. The CDR3 has 11 amino acids. The CDR3 loop reads CASSLGTEQYF. CDR3 bases: TGTGCCAGCAGTTTAGGAACCGAGCAGTACTTC. The variable domain in full, with the rest retrieved from reference TRBV28 and TRBJ2-7, is DVKVTQSSRYLVKRTGEKVFLECVQDMDHENMFWYRQDPGLGLRLIYFSYDVKMKEKGDIPEGYSVSREKKERFSLILESASTNQTSMYLCASSLGTEQYFGPGTRLTVT.

Worth noting for this clone: The junction shows a germline mismatch at one end, possibly a read error. The gene calls are TRBV5-1 and TRBJ1-2; 7 bases are a match to TRBD1. Germline V gene sequence: CDR1 SGHRS, CDR2 YFSETQ. The CDR3 is 15 residues long. CDR3 sequence reads: CAGSSYGQERYGYTF. CDR3 DNA: TGCGCCGGCAGTTCTTATGGACAGGAACGCTATGGCTACACCTTC.

The rearrangement links TRBV7-9 to TRBJ2-7; 7 positions match TRBD1. This CDR3 has 15 amino acids. Per germline, CDR1 SEHNR and CDR2 FQNEAQ (reference sequence). The V segment lost 5 bases and the J segment 0 bases; nucleotides outside the gene matches: 7. The CDR3 reads CASSLMRQGSYEQYF. The CDR3 bases are TGTGCCAGCAGCCTAATGAGACAGGGCTCCTACGAGCAGTACTTC.

The V call is TRBV12-2, the J call TRBJ2-5; the table's D call of TRBD1 was not tested on the DNA. TRBV12-2 is tagged as a pseudogene. The CDR3 extends over 14 amino acids. CDR3 sequence: CASRLARRPGTQYF. The CDR3 DNA follows: TGTGCAAGTCGCTTAGCGCGCAGGCCCGGGACCCAGTACTTC.

The chain links TRBV14 to TRBJ2-1, with D possibly called TRBD1 or TRBD2 (5 bases each). Germline lookup yields CDR1 SGHDN and CDR2 FVKESK. The V and J ends lost 0 bases and 9 bases respectively, with 15 bases between them. The CDR3 consists of 15 residues. Here the CDR3 DNA reads TGTGCCAGCAGCCAAGACAGGGTTCATGGGAGTGAGCAGTTCTTC. Its translation is CASSQDRVHGSEQFF.

This clone appeared a single time. The chain joins TRBV7-6 to TRBJ2-2; 14 bases are a match to TRBD2. V lost 4 bases, J lost 7 bases, and 11 bases stayed unmatched. The germline V gene has CDR1 SGHVS and CDR2 FNYEAQ. The CDR3 covers 18 residues. CDR3 region: CASSSGLAGARVNGELFF. In nucleotides, the CDR3 is TGTGCCAGCAGCTCGGGACTAGCGGGAGCTAGAGTGAACGGGGAGCTGTTTTTT.

This sequence joins TRBV2 and TRBJ1-5, with D tentatively TRBD1 (6 bases). The CDR3 has 14 amino acids. From germline, CDR1 is SNHLY and CDR2 FYNNEI. Trimming removed 10 bases from V and 1 base from J, with 14 bases in between. CDR3 DNA: TGTGCCACTCGCCGACAGGCCAGCAATCAGCCCCAGCATTTT. Translating it yields CATRRQASNQPQHF.

A few counts support this clone. The rearrangement joins TRBV29-1 to TRBJ2-1, with TRBD2 identical over 12 bases. V lost 0 bases, J lost 7 bases, and 16 bases stayed unmatched. This CDR3 comprises 19 residues. Per germline, CDR1 SQVTM and CDR2 ANQGSEA. The CDR3 loop is CSVEDWKQASGGDVNEQFF. In DNA, the CDR3 is TGCAGCGTTGAAGATTGGAAGCAGGCTAGCGGGGGGGATGTGAATGAGCAGTTCTTC.